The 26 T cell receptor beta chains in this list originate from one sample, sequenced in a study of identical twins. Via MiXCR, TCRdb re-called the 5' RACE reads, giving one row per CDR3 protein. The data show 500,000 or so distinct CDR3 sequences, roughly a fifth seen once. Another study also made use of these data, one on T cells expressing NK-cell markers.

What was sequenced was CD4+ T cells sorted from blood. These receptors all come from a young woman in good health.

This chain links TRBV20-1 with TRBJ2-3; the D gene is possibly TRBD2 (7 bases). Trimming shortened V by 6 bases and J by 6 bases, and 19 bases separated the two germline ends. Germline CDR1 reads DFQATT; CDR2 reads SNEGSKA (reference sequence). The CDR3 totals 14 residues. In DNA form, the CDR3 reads TGCAGTGCCCCTCTGGGGGGGGCACCGGATACGCAGTATTTT. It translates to CSAPLGGAPDTQYF.

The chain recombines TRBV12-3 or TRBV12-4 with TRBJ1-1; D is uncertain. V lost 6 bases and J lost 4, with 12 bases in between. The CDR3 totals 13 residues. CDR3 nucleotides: TGTGCCAGCAGCCGGAGAGAGGCCACTGAAGCTTTCTTT. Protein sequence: CASSRREATEAFF.

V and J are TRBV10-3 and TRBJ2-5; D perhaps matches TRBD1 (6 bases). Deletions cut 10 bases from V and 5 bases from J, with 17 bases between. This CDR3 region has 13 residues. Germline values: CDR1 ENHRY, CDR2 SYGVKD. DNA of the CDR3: TGTGCCACCCGACCTCAGGGGTGGGAGACCCAGTACTTC. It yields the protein CATRPQGWETQYF.

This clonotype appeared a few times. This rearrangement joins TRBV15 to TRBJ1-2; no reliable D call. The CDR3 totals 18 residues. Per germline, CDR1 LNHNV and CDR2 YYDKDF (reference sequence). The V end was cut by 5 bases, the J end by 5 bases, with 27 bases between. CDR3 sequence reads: CATSLSGYSPDQNYGYTF. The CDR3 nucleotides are TGTGCCACCAGCCTCTCTGGGTACAGTCCGGATCAAAATTATGGCTACACCTTC.

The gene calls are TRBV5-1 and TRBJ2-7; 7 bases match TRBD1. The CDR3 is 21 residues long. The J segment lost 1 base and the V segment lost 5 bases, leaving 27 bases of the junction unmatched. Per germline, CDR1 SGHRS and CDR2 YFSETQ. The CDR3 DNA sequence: TGCGCCAGCAGAGCGACCGAGCTCCTACGAGCAGGGGGATTCGGGTCCTACGAGCAGTACTTC. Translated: CASRATELLRAGGFGSYEQYF.

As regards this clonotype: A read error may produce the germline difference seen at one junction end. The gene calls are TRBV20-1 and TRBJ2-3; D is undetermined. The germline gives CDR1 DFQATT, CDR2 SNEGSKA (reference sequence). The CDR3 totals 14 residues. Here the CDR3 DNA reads TGCAGTGCTAGCCGGGCCCTGTGGCCAGGTACGCAGTGTTTT. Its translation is CSASRALWPGTQCF.

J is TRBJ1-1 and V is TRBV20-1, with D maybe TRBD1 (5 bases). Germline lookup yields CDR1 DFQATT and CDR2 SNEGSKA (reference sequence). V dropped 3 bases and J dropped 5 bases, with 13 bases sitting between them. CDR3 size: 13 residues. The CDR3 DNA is TGCAGTGCTAGGATGTCAGGGAGAACTGAAGCTTTCTTT. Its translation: CSARMSGRTEAFF.

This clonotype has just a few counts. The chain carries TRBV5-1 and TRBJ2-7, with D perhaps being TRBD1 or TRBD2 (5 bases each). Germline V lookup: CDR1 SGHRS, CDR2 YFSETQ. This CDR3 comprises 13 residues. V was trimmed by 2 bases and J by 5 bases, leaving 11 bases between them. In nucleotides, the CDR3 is TGCGCCAGCAGCTTAGGGACCGCCAACGAGCAGTACTTC. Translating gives CASSLGTANEQYF.

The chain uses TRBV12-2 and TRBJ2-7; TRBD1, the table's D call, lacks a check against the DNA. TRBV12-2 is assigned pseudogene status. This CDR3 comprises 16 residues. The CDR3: CASRLAPPGTAHEQYF. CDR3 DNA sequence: TGTGCAAGTCGCTTAGCACCACCTGGGACAGCTCACGAGCAGTACTTC.

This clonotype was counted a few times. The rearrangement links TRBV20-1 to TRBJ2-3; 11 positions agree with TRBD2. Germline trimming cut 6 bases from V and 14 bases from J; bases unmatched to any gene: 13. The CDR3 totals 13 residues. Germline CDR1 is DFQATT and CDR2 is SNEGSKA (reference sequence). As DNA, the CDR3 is TGCAGTGCCGGCGTAGCGGGAGGGGGGAGTCGGTATTTT. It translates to CSAGVAGGGSRYF.

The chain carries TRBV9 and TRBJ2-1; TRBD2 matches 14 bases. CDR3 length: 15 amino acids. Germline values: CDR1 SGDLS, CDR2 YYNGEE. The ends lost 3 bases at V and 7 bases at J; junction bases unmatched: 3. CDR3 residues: CASSARLAGGNEQFF. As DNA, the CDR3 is TGTGCCAGCAGCGCCAGACTAGCGGGGGGGAATGAGCAGTTCTTC.

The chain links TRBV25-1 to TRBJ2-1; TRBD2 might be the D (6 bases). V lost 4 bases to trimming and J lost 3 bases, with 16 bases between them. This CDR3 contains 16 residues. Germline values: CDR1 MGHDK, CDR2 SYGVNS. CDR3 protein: CASSGPDPGSYNEQFF. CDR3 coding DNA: TGTGCCAGCAGTGGGCCCGATCCCGGGAGCTACAATGAGCAGTTCTTC.

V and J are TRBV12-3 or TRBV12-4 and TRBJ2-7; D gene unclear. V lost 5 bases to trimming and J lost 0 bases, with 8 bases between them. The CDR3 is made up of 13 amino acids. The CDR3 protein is CASSAWASYEQYF. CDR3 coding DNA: TGTGCCAGCAGTGCCTGGGCCTCCTACGAGCAGTACTTC.

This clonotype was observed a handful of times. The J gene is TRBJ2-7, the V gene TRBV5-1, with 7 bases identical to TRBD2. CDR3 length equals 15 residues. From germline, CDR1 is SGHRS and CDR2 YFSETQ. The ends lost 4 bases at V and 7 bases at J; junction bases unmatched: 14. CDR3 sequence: CASSAGLDPLGEQYF. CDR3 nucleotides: TGCGCCAGCAGCGCCGGACTAGACCCGCTGGGGGAGCAGTACTTC.

For the CDR3, the DNA is TGCGCCAGCAGCTTTGCGGGATGGGATTCACCCCTCCACTTT. Translated, it gives CASSFAGWDSPLHF. The chain has TRBV5-1 and TRBJ1-6; D is unclear. Looked up from germline, CDR1 is SGHRS and CDR2 is YFSETQ. The CDR3 sequence is 14 residues long. V gave up 2 bases and J gave up 8 bases, with 11 bases separating them.

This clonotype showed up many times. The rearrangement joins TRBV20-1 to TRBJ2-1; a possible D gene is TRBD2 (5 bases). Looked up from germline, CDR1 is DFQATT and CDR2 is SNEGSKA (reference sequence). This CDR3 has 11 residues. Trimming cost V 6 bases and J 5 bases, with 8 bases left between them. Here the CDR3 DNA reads TGCAGTGCCAGGCGGGACAATGAGCAGTTCTTC. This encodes CSARRDNEQFF.

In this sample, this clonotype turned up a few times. The CDR3 region is CASRGRGGRGGTEDTQYF. DNA for the CDR3: TGTGCCAGCAGGGGACGAGGGGGCCGGGGCGGGACGGAAGATACGCAGTATTTT. The V gene is TRBV12-3 or TRBV12-4, the J gene TRBJ2-3; maybe TRBD1 (7 bases). Trimming removed 6 bases at V and 5 bases at J, with 27 bases between. The CDR3 extends over 18 amino acids.

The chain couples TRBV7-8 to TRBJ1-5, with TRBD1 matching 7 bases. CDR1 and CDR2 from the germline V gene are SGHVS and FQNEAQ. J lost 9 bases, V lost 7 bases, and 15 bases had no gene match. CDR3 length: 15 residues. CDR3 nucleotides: TGTGCCAGCACAATGTCTACAGGGGCTCCCGGGCCCCAGCATTTT. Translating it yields CASTMSTGAPGPQHF. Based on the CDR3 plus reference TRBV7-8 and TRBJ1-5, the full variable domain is GAGVSQSPRYKVAKRGQDVALRCDPISGHVSLFWYQQALGQGPEFLTYFQNEAQLDKSGLPSDRFFAERPEGSVSTLKIQRTQQEDSAVYLCASTMSTGAPGPQHFGDGTRLSIL.

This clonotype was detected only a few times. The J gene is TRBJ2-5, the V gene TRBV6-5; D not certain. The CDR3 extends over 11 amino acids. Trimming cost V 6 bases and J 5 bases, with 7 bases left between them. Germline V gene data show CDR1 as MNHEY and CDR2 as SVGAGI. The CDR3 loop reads CASRNSETQYF. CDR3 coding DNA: TGTGCCAGCAGAAACTCGGAGACCCAGTACTTC.

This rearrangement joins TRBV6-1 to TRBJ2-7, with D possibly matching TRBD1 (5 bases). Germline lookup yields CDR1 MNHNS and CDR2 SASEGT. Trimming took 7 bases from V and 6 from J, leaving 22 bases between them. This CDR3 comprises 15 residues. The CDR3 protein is CASTPVPGSSGEQYF. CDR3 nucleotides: TGTGCCAGCACCCCCGTCCCAGGGTCCTCAGGCGAGCAGTACTTC.

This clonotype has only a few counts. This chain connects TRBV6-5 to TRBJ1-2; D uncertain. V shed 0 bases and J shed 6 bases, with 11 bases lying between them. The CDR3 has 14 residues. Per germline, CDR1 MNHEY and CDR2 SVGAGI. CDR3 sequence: CASSYSPEVHGYTF. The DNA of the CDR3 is TGTGCCAGCAGTTACTCGCCGGAAGTCCATGGCTACACCTTC.

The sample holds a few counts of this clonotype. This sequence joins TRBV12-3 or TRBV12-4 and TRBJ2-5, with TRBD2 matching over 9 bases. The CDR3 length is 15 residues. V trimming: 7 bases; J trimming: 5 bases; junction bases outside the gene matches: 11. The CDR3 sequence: CASTPRGGAGETQYF. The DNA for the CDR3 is TGTGCCAGCACTCCACGCGGGGGGGCTGGCGAGACCCAGTACTTC.

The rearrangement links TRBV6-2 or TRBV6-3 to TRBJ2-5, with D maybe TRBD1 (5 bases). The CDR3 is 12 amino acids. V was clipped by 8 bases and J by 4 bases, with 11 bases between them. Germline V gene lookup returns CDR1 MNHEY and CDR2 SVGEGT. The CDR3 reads CASVRRGETQYF. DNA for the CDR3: TGTGCCAGCGTGAGAAGGGGAGAGACCCAGTACTTC.

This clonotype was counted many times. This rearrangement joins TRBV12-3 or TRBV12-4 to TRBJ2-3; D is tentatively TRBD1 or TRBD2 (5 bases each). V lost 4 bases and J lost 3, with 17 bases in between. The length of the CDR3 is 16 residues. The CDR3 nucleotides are TGTGCCAGCAGTTCTACATACGGGACCCTTACAGATACGCAGTATTTT. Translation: CASSSTYGTLTDTQYF.

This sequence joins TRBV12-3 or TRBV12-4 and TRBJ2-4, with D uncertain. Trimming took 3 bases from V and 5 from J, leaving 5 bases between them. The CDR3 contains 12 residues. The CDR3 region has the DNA TGTGCCAGCAGTTTTCTCCAAAACATTCAGTACTTC. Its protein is CASSFLQNIQYF.

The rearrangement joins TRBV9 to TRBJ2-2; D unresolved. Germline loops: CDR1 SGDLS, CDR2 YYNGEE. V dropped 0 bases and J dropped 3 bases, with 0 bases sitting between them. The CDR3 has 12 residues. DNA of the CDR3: TGTGCCAGCAGCGTAGACACCGGGGAGCTGTTTTTT. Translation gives CASSVDTGELFF. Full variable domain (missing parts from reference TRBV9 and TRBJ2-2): DSGVTQTPKHLITATGQRVTLRCSPRSGDLSVYWYQQSLDQGLQFLIQYYNGEERAKGNILERFSAQQFPDLHSELNLSSLELGDSALYFCASSVDTGELFFGEGSRLTVL.